Presented here are 29 T cell receptor beta chains from one specimen sequenced in a study of blood T cell repertoires in COVID-19 (dated by TCRdb to 2019 to 2021). The method was the immunoSEQ multiplex PCR assay. The source is immuneACCESS, and TCRdb retained only in-frame sequences with V and J called. Part of the clones is not carried over; for the studies checked, unresolved V genes explain less than half of this, and the remainder is unexplained. The sample yields 250,000 to 350,000 clones; around nine tenths were counted once. The ten largest clones capture 11% of the sample. Sequencing used peripheral blood. These receptors were taken from a woman in her twenties or thirties with COVID-19, enrolled during active disease.

The rearrangement links TRBV2 to TRBJ2-2; 11 bases line up with TRBD1. This CDR3 has 16 residues. The junction had 9 bases not matched to a gene; V was cut back by 10 bases and J by 2 bases. Germline V gene data show CDR1 as SNHLY and CDR2 as FYNNEI. CDR3 residues: CATKTGTGGNTGELFF. Written as DNA, the CDR3 is TGTGCCACCAAAACCGGGACAGGGGGAAACACCGGGGAGCTGTTTTTT. The variable domain in full, completed from reference TRBV2 and TRBJ2-2, reads EPEVTQTPSHQVTQMGQEVILRCVPISNHLYFYWYRQILGQKVEFLVSFYNNEISEKSEIFDDQFSVERPDGSNFTLKIRSTKLEDSAMYFCATKTGTGGNTGELFFGEGSRLTVL.

The V call is TRBV24-1, the J call TRBJ2-2, with D perhaps matching TRBD1 (6 bases). This CDR3 has 15 residues. Trimming took off 6 bases at V and 1 base at J, with 11 bases between the two ends. The germline V gene has CDR1 KGHDR and CDR2 SFDVKD. The CDR3 spells CATSRDTLNTGELFF. CDR3 DNA: TGTGCCACCAGTCGGGACACCTTGAACACCGGGGAGCTGTTTTTT.

The table lists this clone with a count of one. V is TRBV12-5 and J is TRBJ1-5; maybe TRBD1 (6 bases). The CDR3 runs 12 residues. V gave up 5 bases and J gave up 10 bases, with 12 bases separating them. CDR1 and CDR2 (germline): LGHNT, FRNRAP. CDR3 protein: CASGPGQFPQHF. CDR3 DNA sequence: TGTGCTAGTGGTCCTGGACAGTTCCCCCAGCATTTT.

The V call is TRBV28, the J call TRBJ2-1, with TRBD1 as a possible D gene (5 bases). The CDR3 is 13 residues long. Trimming removed 7 bases from V and 2 bases from J, with 9 bases in between. CDR1 is MDHEN and CDR2 is SYDVKM in the germline V gene. The CDR3 bases are TGTGCCAGCAATGGGGCTACCTACAATGAGCAGTTCTTC. Translating it yields CASNGATYNEQFF.

The chain uses TRBV5-1 and TRBJ2-2; weak D call: TRBD1 (5 bases). Trimming pared 1 base from V and 4 bases from J, leaving 8 bases between. The length of the CDR3 is 14 residues. Germline V lookup: CDR1 SGHRS, CDR2 YFSETQ. The CDR3 bases are TGCGCCAGCAGCTTGTTACAGGTCACCGGGGAGCTGTTTTTT. This sequence encodes CASSLLQVTGELFF.

The chain links TRBV5-6 to TRBJ2-5; TRBD2 matches 8 bases. V shed 2 bases, J shed 1 base, and the junction held 1 base outside the gene matches. The CDR3 has 14 residues. CDR1 is SGHDT and CDR2 is YYEEEE in the germline V gene. In nucleotides, the CDR3 is TGTGCCAGCAGCTTCGGGACTAGCCAAGAGACCCAGTACTTC. Its protein product is CASSFGTSQETQYF.

The V and J genes are TRBV19 and TRBJ2-1; 10 bases align to TRBD2. The germline CDR1 and CDR2 sequences are LNHDA and SQIVND (reference sequence). Trimming at V came to 11 bases and at J to 0 bases, leaving 16 bases not matched to a gene. The CDR3 has 18 amino acids. The CDR3 loop is CASTRRLAGASSYNEQFF. The CDR3 region has the DNA TGTGCCTCCACGCGCCGGCTAGCGGGAGCGAGCTCCTACAATGAGCAGTTCTTC.

This chain links TRBV29-1 with TRBJ2-7; the D is unclear. The CDR3 runs to 13 residues. Germline CDR1 and CDR2: SQVTM and ANQGSEA. Deletions cut 7 bases from V and 4 bases from J, with 17 bases between. The CDR3 spells CSGGSSGPYEQYF. Here the CDR3 DNA reads TGCAGCGGGGGAAGTAGTGGGCCGTACGAGCAGTACTTC.

The chain combines TRBV4-3 with TRBJ2-1; the D gene is possibly TRBD2 (5 bases). The V gene's germline CDR1 is LGHNA and CDR2 YSLEER. Trimming pared 1 base from V and 9 bases from J, leaving 10 bases between. This CDR3 has 13 residues. CDR3 sequence (DNA): TGCGCCAGCAGCCAAGGCACTAGGACTGAGCAGTTCTTC. Residues: CASSQGTRTEQFF.

The chain recombines TRBV5-1 with TRBJ2-5; 8 bases match TRBD2. The CDR3 is made up of 14 amino acids. The trim removed 0 bases at V and 3 bases at J, leaving 1 base unmatched. In germline, CDR1 is SGHRS, CDR2 YFSETQ. This chain's CDR3 is CASSLEAGEETQYF. The CDR3 region has the DNA TGCGCCAGCAGCTTGGAAGCGGGAGAAGAGACCCAGTACTTC.

The chain employs TRBV6-2 or TRBV6-3 and TRBJ1-5; D might be TRBD1 (6 bases). There are 15 residues in the CDR3. The V gene lost 2 bases and the J gene lost 0 bases, with 8 bases spanning the gap. Germline V gene lookup returns CDR1 MNHEY and CDR2 SVGEGT. The CDR3 DNA reads TGTGCCAGCAGTTACGGCAGGGGTAGCAATCAGCCCCAGCATTTT. The encoded protein is CASSYGRGSNQPQHF.

The J gene is TRBJ2-7, the V gene TRBV2; 9 bases are shared with TRBD1. This CDR3 is 15 amino acids long. Germline assignment: CDR1 SNHLY and CDR2 FYNNEI. The junction had 8 bases not matched to a gene; V was cut back by 3 bases and J by 5 bases. The DNA of the CDR3 is TGTGCCAGCAGTGATCTGGGACAGGGCAACCACGAGCAGTACTTC. Encoded protein: CASSDLGQGNHEQYF.

On this clone itself: One end of the junction is discordant with germline, which a read error may explain. The chain has TRBV30 and TRBJ1-3, with D possibly matching TRBD1 (5 bases). Germline CDR1 is GTSNPN and CDR2 is SVGIG (reference sequence). This CDR3 comprises 13 residues. The CDR3 DNA is TGTGCCTTCAAGGGCAGGGATGGAGACACCATATATTTT. It specifies CAFKGRDGDTIYF. Based on the CDR3 plus reference TRBV30 and TRBJ1-3, the full variable domain is SQTIHQWPATLVQPVGSPLSLECTVEGTSNPNLYWYRQAAGRGLQLLFYSVGIGQISSEVPQNLSASRPQDRQFILSSKKLLLSDSGFYLCAFKGRDGDTIYFGEGSWLTVV.

This chain joins TRBV9 and TRBJ2-1; D is unclear. Germline lookup yields CDR1 SGDLS and CDR2 YYNGEE. Trimming took off 5 bases at V and 7 bases at J, with 10 bases between the two ends. CDR3 length: 12 amino acids. The CDR3 protein is CASSSDWNEQFF. The CDR3 region has the DNA TGTGCCAGCAGTTCTGACTGGAATGAGCAGTTCTTC.

The rearrangement links TRBV2 to TRBJ2-7; no clear D. V lost 6 bases to trimming and J lost 3 bases, with 6 bases between them. The germline V gene has CDR1 SNHLY and CDR2 FYNNEI. The CDR3 sequence is 11 residues long. CDR3 sequence: CASSPVYEQYF. The CDR3 DNA sequence: TGTGCCAGCAGCCCAGTCTACGAGCAGTACTTC.

The chain carries TRBV29-1 and TRBJ1-2, with 9 positions matching TRBD1. Germline CDR1 is SQVTM and CDR2 is ANQGSEA. Trimming cost V 0 bases and J 4 bases; bases outside gene matches: 3. The CDR3 totals 14 residues. CDR3 amino acids: CSVEEDRGIYGYTF. The CDR3 DNA is TGCAGCGTTGAAGAGGACAGGGGCATCTATGGCTACACCTTC.

The rearrangement links TRBV7-9 to TRBJ1-2, with 9 bases matching TRBD1. J gave up 4 bases and V 4 bases, and 1 base lay outside the gene matches. Germline lookup yields CDR1 SEHNR and CDR2 FQNEAQ (reference sequence). The CDR3 extends over 13 amino acids. CDR3 sequence: CASSSDRGYGYTF. The CDR3 DNA follows: TGTGCCAGCAGCTCGGACAGGGGCTATGGCTACACCTTC.

The chain employs TRBV24-1 and TRBJ1-1; D is ambiguous. The ends were cut back, 5 bases at V and 2 bases at J, with 8 bases in the middle. The CDR3 is 13 residues long. Germline values: CDR1 KGHDR, CDR2 SFDVKD. CDR3 coding DNA: TGTGCCACCAGTGTGGCGGCCAACACTGAAGCTTTCTTT. Translation: CATSVAANTEAFF.

This sequence joins TRBV15 and TRBJ1-2; D is unclear. Per germline, CDR1 LNHNV and CDR2 YYDKDF (reference sequence). V lost 7 bases to trimming and J lost 3 bases, with 21 bases between them. CDR3 size: 16 residues. The CDR3 sequence: CATNPIRPGEDYGYTF. CDR3 sequence (DNA): TGTGCCACCAACCCGATCAGACCCGGGGAAGACTATGGCTACACCTTC.

The chain links TRBV1 to TRBJ2-2; TRBD2 is the table's D call, not checked against the DNA. TRBV1 is a known pseudogene. This CDR3 has 18 amino acids. CDR3 in amino acids: CTSSWGRGVKPNTGELFF. DNA of the CDR3: TGCACCAGCAGCTGGGGGCGGGGGGTGAAACCGAACACCGGGGAGCTGTTTTTT.

The genes are TRBV6-4 and TRBJ1-1; TRBD1 is a possible D gene (6 bases). Germline V gene lookup returns CDR1 MRHNA and CDR2 SNTAGT. With 6 bases removed from V and 4 bases from J, the gap between germline ends came to 12 bases. The CDR3 contains 13 residues. The CDR3 DNA follows: TGTGCCAGCAGGGAAAGCAGGGGCACTGAAGCTTTCTTT. Its translation: CASRESRGTEAFF.

This clone was seen a single time. The chain combines TRBV10-3 with TRBJ1-1, with a weak D call TRBD1 (5 bases). V lost 0 bases and J 0 bases, leaving 11 bases between the germline ends. Germline-derived CDR1 and CDR2 are ENHRY and SYGVKD. The CDR3 totals 16 residues. CDR3: CAISESRQRMNTEAFF. CDR3 coding DNA: TGTGCCATCAGTGAGTCGAGACAGCGAATGAACACTGAAGCTTTCTTT.

The rearrangement links TRBV28 to TRBJ1-6; 7 bases agree with TRBD1. CDR1 MDHEN and CDR2 SYDVKM come from the germline V gene. V was pared by 5 bases and J by 7 bases, with 8 bases of the junction left unmatched. This CDR3 has 15 amino acids. CDR3: CASSPSTGPNSPLHF. CDR3 in DNA: TGTGCCAGCAGTCCCTCGACAGGGCCCAATTCACCCCTCCACTTT.

J is TRBJ1-5 and V is TRBV16; TRBD1 is a possible D gene (5 bases). Germline assignment: CDR1 KGHSY and CDR2 FQNENV. The CDR3 runs 13 residues. Trimming left V 2 bases short and J 5 bases short, with 7 bases between. Here the CDR3 reads CASSQVRDQPQHF. Written as DNA, the CDR3 is TGTGCCAGCAGCCAAGTCAGGGATCAGCCCCAGCATTTT.

The chain uses TRBV6-1 and TRBJ2-1, with 8 bases matching TRBD2. There are 15 residues in the CDR3. Germline trimming cut 3 bases from V and 8 bases from J; bases unmatched to any gene: 9. Germline CDR1 and CDR2: MNHNS and SASEGT. Here the CDR3 DNA reads TGTGCCAGCAGTGAGCCGGGACTAGTGTTGCATGAGCAGTTCTTC. Its translation is CASSEPGLVLHEQFF.

The chain links TRBV19 to TRBJ1-2; D is perhaps TRBD1 (6 bases). V lost 5 bases, J lost 4 bases, and 14 bases lay in between. The V gene's germline CDR1 is LNHDA and CDR2 SQIVND (reference sequence). The CDR3 consists of 14 residues. This CDR3 reads CASSVRQETYGYTF. The CDR3 coding sequence is TGTGCCAGTAGTGTCCGACAGGAGACCTATGGCTACACCTTC.

The chain is built from TRBV28 and TRBJ1-5; D may be TRBD1 (5 bases). Germline lookup yields CDR1 MDHEN and CDR2 SYDVKM. The CDR3 length is 16 residues. V lost 0 bases to trimming and J lost 2 bases, with 11 bases between them. The CDR3, as DNA: TGTGCCAGCAGTTTATGGCCCAGGGAGGGCAATCAGCCCCAGCATTTT. As protein: CASSLWPREGNQPQHF.

This chain links TRBV6-5 with TRBJ2-3; the D is unclear. Germline lookup yields CDR1 MNHEY and CDR2 SVGAGI. The CDR3 is 11 residues long. The germline V and J ends were trimmed by 7 bases and 4 bases, with 6 bases remaining between them. The CDR3 protein is CASKRADTQYF. DNA of the CDR3: TGTGCCAGCAAGAGAGCAGATACGCAGTATTTT.

The chain links TRBV7-9 to TRBJ2-4, with TRBD2 identical over 13 bases. The CDR3 contains 17 residues. Germline CDR1 SEHNR, CDR2 FQNEAQ (reference sequence). The J segment lost 4 bases and the V segment lost 5 bases, leaving 8 bases of the junction unmatched. CDR3 sequence (DNA): TGTGCCAGCAGCGTCCGACTAGCGGGAGGTGGGAAAAACATTCAGTACTTC. This sequence encodes CASSVRLAGGGKNIQYF.